The source of this T cell receptor beta chain is a study of regulatory T cells in long-lasting Graves disease. Whole-study context: Prior antithyroid drug treatment in newly diagnosed Graves' patients lasted under 3 months. Regarding the study as a whole: Owing to a sample size that was small, accuracy may have been reduced. The study found TRBV28, TRBJ1-2 and TRBJ2-5 favored in persistent disease.

The germline V gene encodes CDR1 DFQATT and CDR2 SNEGSKA (reference sequence). The CDR3 spans 12 residues. Between the trimmed V and J ends, which lost 7 bases and 7 bases, there was a span of 11 bases. Libraries of TCR beta came from iRepertoire HTBI primers plus Arm-PCR of CDR3 regions. A single record per CDR3 protein comes from TCRdb applying MiXCR to the multiplex PCR reads. The sample holds 250,000 to 300,000 distinct CDR3 sequences; approximately 18% are singletons and the top ten take around 13%. Time point: newly diagnosed GD, antithyroid drugs for less than 3 months. From RNA extracted from PBMCs, the TCR library was made. This clonotype was counted many times. The antigen is not known. The same specimen was also included in a second study, on T cells in Graves' hyperthyroidism and ophthalmopathy.

The material sequenced was peripheral blood mononuclear cells (PBMCs), taken at new diagnosis, from a patient treated with antithyroid drugs. This TCR derives from a woman aged 25 to 45 with Graves disease. The chain carries TRBV20-1 and TRBJ1-6; possibly TRBD1 for D (6 bases). CDR3: CSGTEGNSPLHF. Here the CDR3 DNA reads TGCAGTGGGACAGAGGGGAATTCACCCCTCCACTTT.